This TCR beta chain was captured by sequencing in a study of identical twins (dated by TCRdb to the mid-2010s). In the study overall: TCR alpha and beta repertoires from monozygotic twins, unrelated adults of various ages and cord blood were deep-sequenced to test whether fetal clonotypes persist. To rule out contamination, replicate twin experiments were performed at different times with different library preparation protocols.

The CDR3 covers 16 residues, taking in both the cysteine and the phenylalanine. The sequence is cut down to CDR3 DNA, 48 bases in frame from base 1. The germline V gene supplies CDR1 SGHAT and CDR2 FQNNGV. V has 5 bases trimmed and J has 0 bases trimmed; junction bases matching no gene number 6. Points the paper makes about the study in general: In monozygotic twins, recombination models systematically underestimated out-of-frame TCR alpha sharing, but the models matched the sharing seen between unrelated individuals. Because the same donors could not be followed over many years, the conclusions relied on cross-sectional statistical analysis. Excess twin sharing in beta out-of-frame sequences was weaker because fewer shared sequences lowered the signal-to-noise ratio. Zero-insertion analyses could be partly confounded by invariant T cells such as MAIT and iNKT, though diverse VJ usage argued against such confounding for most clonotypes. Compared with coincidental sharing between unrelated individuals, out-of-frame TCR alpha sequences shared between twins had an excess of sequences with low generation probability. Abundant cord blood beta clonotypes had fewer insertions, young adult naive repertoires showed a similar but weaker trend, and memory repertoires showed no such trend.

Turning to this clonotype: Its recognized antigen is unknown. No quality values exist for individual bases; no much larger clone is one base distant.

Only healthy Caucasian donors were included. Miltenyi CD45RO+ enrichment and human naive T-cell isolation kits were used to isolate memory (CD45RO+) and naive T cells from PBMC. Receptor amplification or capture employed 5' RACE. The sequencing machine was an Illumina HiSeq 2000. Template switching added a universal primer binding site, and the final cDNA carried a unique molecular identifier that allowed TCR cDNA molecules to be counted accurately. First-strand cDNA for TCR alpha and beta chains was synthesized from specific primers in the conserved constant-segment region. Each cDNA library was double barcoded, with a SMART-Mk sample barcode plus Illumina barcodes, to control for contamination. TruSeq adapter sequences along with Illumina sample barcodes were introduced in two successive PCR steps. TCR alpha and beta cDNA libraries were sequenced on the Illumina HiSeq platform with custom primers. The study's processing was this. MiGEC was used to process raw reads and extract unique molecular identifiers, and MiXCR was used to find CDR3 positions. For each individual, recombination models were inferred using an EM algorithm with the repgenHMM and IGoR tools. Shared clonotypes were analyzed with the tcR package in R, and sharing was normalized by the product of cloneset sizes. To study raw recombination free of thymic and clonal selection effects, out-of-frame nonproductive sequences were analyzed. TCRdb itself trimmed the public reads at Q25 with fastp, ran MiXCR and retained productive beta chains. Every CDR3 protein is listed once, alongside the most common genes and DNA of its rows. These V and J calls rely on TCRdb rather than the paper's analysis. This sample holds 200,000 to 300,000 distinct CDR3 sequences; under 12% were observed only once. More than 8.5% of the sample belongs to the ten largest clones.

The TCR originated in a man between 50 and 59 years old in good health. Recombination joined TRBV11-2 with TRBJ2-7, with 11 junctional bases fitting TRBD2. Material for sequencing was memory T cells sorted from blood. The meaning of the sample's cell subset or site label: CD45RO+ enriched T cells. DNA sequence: TGTGCCAGCAGCAAGGCCGGGACTAGCGGCTCCTACGAGCAGTACTTC. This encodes CASSKAGTSGSYEQYF. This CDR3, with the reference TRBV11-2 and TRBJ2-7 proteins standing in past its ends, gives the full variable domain EAGVAQSPRYKIIEKRQSVAFWCNPISGHATLYWYQQILGQGPKLLIQFQNNGVVDDSQLPKDRFSAERLKGVDSTLKIQPAKLEDSAVYLCASSKAGTSGSYEQYFGPGTRLTVT.